This T cell receptor beta chain was identified in a study of blood T cell repertoires in COVID-19. Clones were read by immunoSEQ multiplex PCR, and TCRdb kept only the in-frame ones, dropping some. The data hold approximately 75,000 clones, with about four fifths observed a single time. The sequence was collected from a woman over 75 with active or convalescent COVID-19. The sample taken for sequencing was peripheral blood.

The CDR3 sequence is CAISETERDEQFF. The DNA of the CDR3 is TGTGCCATCAGTGAGACCGAGAGGGATGAGCAGTTCTTC. J is TRBJ2-1 and V is TRBV10-3, with D perhaps matching TRBD2 (5 bases). This CDR3 region has 13 residues. Looked up from germline, CDR1 is ENHRY and CDR2 is SYGVKD. With 2 bases removed from V and 8 bases from J, the gap between germline ends came to 10 bases.